This entry is about one T cell receptor beta chain. Trimming pared 1 base from V and 5 bases from J, leaving 4 bases between. The CDR3 runs to 11 residues. The germline CDR1 and CDR2 sequences are DFQATT and SNEGSKA (reference sequence). Data came from immunoSEQ multiplex PCR; TCRdb stores just in-frame clones and leaves some out. The data show about 96,000 clones, with 90% seen just once and around 1.6% held by the top ten. This sample stems from a study of OX40 agonist ivuxolimab in advanced cancers. Study-wide context: Patients achieving partial responses numbered three: one hepatocellular carcinoma case and two cutaneous melanoma cases.

Specimen: CD4+ or CD8+ T cells sorted from blood, collected in a trial of the OX40 agonist ivuxolimab. The V call is TRBV20-1, the J call TRBJ2-3; no definite D call. This clonotype was obtained from an adult with an advanced solid tumor such as melanoma, head and neck, liver or kidney cancer. The CDR3: CSARAVDTQYF. Written as DNA, the CDR3 is TGCAGTGCTAGAGCTGTAGATACGCAGTATTTT.